Presented here are 6 T cell receptor beta chains from one specimen sequenced in a study of cytomegalovirus exposure and HLA in healthy donors (dated by TCRdb to the late 2010s). The library was obtained by the immunoSEQ multiplex PCR assay. For the multiplex PCR, a mixture combining 60 forward primers for TCR Vbeta segments and 13 reverse primers for TCR Jbeta segments was used. The clones in this table, taken by TCRdb from immuneACCESS, are in-frame only. Not every clone is retained; where verified, under half of the shortfall comes from an unresolved V gene, and the cause of the rest is unknown. This sample's table contains 100,000 to 150,000 clones. Under 3.5% of the sample belongs to the ten largest clones. Material: PBMCs. All receptors derive from a man aged 25-45 years in good health and CMV-seronegative.

The chain uses TRBV5-1 and TRBJ2-3; 8 bases are shared with TRBD2. There are 16 residues in the CDR3. The V segment lost 0 bases and the J segment 4 bases; nucleotides outside the gene matches: 7. CDR1 is SGHRS, CDR2 YFSETQ, per germline. DNA for the CDR3: TGCGCCAGCAGCTTGGCCTTAGCGGGAATGCCAGATACGCAGTATTTT. The encoded protein is CASSLALAGMPDTQYF.

V is TRBV27 and J is TRBJ2-7; TRBD2 matches 7 bases. The germline CDR1 and CDR2 sequences are MNHEY and SMNVEV (reference sequence). V lost 4 bases and J lost 0; bases outside the gene matches: 18. The CDR3 covers 19 residues. Written as DNA, the CDR3 is TGTGCCAGCAGTTCAGACCGCGGGACTACTCCAACCAGCTCCTACGAGCAGTACTTC. Its translation: CASSSDRGTTPTSSYEQYF.

This chain uses TRBV7-2 with TRBJ2-3; 12 bases map to TRBD2. Trimming cost V 5 bases and J 8 bases; bases outside gene matches: 11. The length of the CDR3 is 16 residues. The V gene's germline CDR1 is SGHTA and CDR2 FQGNSA. The CDR3 bases are TGTGCCAGCAGCCCTCTAGCGGGAGGGCCGGTCGGTACGCAGTATTTT. This gives the protein CASSPLAGGPVGTQYF.

CDR3: CASSQGLNSYEQYF. CDR3 nucleotides: TGCGCCAGCAGCCAAGGGCTGAACTCCTACGAGCAGTACTTC. This rearrangement joins TRBV4-1 to TRBJ2-7; D remains ambiguous. The length of the CDR3 is 14 residues. CDR1 is MGHRA, CDR2 YSYEKL, per germline. V lost 1 base and J lost 0, with 7 bases in between.

The V call is TRBV5-1, the J call TRBJ2-6; 11 bases line up with TRBD2. This CDR3 comprises 19 residues. Losses at the gene ends were 0 bases for V and 1 base for J; bases not matched to a gene: 6. Germline CDR1 reads SGHRS; CDR2 reads YFSETQ. In DNA, the CDR3 is TGCGCCAGCAGCTTGGCCTTTCTAGCGGGAGGTTCTGGGGCCAACGTCCTGACTTTC. Translated, it gives CASSLAFLAGGSGANVLTF.

V gene TRBV28 combines with J gene TRBJ2-7, with 11 nucleotides matching TRBD2. Germline-derived CDR1 and CDR2 are MDHEN and SYDVKM. V lost 5 bases to trimming and J lost 0 bases; unmatched junction nucleotides: 9. This CDR3 is 17 amino acids long. As DNA, the CDR3 is TGTGCCAGCAGTACTTGGGGACTAGCGGAGAGCTCCTACGAGCAGTACTTC. Protein sequence: CASSTWGLAESSYEQYF.